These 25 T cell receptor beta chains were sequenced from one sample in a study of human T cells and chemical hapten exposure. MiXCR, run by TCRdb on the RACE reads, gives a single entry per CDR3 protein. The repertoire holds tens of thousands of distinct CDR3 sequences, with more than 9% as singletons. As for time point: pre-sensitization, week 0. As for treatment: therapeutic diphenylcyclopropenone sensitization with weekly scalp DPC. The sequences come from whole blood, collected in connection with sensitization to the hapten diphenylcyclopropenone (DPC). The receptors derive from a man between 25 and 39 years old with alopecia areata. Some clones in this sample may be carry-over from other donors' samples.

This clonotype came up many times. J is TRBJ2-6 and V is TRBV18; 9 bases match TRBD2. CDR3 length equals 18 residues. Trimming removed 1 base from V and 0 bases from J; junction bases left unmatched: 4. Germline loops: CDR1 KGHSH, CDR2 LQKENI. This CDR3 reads CASSPLTSGSSGANVLTF. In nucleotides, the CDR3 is TGTGCCAGCTCACCACTGACTAGCGGAAGCTCTGGGGCCAACGTCCTGACTTTC.

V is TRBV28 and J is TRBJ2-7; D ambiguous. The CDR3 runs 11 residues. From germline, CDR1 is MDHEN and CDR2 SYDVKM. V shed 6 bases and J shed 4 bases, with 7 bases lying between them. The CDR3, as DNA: TGTGCCAGCAGCCCGGCGTACGAGCAGTACTTC. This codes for CASSPAYEQYF.

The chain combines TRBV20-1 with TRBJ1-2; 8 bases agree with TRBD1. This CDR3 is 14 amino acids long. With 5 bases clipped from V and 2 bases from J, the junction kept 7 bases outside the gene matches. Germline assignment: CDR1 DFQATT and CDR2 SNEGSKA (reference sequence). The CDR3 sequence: CSALGTGDNYGYTF. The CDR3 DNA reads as TGCAGTGCTTTGGGGACAGGAGACAACTATGGCTACACCTTC.

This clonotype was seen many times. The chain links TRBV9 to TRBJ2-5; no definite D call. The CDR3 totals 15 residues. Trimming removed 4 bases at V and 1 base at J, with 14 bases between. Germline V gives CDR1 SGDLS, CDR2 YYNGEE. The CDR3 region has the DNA TGTGCCAGCAGCTCGCTCTCGAGCGTCCAAGAGACCCAGTACTTC. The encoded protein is CASSSLSSVQETQYF.

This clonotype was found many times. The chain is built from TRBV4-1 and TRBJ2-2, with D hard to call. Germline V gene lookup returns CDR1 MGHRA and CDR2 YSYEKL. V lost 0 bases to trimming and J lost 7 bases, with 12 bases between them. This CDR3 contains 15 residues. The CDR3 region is CASSQDFGVGGELFF. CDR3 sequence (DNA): TGCGCCAGCAGCCAAGATTTTGGGGTTGGCGGGGAGCTGTTTTTT.

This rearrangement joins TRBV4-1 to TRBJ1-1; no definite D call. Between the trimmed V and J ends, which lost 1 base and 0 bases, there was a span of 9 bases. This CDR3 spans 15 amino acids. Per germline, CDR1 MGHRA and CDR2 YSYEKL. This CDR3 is CASSQGTEMNTEAFF. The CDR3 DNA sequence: TGCGCCAGCAGCCAAGGGACCGAAATGAACACTGAAGCTTTCTTT.

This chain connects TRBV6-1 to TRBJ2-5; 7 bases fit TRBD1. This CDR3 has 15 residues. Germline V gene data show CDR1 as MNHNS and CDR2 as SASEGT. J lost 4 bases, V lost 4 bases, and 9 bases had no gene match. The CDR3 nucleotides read TGTGCCAGCAGTGCCTTCCCGACAGGGAGAGAGACCCAGTACTTC. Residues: CASSAFPTGRETQYF.

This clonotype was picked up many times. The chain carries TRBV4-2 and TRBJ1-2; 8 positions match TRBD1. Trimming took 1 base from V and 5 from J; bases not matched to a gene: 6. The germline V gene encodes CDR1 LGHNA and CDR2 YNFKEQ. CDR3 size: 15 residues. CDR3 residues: CASSQVGTGGYGYTF. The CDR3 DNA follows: TGTGCCAGCAGCCAAGTGGGGACAGGAGGTTATGGCTACACCTTC.

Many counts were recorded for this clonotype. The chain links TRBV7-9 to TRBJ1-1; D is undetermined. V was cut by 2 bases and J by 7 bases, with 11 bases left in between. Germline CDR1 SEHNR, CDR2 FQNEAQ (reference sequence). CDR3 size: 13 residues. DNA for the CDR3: TGTGCCAGCAGCTTACCACGGCCCCATGAAGCTTTCTTT. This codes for CASSLPRPHEAFF.

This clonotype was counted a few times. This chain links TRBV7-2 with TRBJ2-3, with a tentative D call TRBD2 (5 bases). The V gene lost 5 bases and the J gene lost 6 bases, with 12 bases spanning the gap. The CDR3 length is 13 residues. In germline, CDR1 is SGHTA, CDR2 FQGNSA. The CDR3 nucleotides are TGTGCCAGCAGCCCGCGGAGGCGCGATACGCAGTATTTT. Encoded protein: CASSPRRRDTQYF.

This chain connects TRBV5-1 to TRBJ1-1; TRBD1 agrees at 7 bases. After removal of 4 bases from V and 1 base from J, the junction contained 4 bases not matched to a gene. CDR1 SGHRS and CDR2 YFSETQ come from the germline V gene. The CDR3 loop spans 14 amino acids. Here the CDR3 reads CASSPGTANTEAFF. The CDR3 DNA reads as TGCGCCAGCAGCCCCGGGACAGCGAACACTGAAGCTTTCTTT.

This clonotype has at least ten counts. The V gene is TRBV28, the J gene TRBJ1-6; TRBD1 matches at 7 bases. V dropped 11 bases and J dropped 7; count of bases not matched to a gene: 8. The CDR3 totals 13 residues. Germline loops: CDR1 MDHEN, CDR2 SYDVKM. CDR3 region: CAVRTGGNSPLHF. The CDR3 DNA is TGTGCCGTTCGGACAGGTGGAAATTCACCCCTCCACTTT.

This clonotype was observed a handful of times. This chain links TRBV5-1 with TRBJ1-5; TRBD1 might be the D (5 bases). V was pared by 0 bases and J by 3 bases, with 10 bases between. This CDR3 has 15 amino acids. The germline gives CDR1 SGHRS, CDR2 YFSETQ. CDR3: CASSLDTGDNQPQHF. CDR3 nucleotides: TGCGCCAGCAGCTTGGATACAGGAGACAATCAGCCCCAGCATTTT.

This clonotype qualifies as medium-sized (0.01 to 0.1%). The CDR3 loop is CSARDFRYTEAFF. The CDR3 nucleotides read TGCAGTGCTAGAGATTTCCGTTACACTGAAGCTTTCTTT. The V and J genes are TRBV20-1 and TRBJ1-1; D gene ambiguous. The CDR3 contains 13 residues. V lost 0 bases and J lost 3, with 8 bases in between. In germline, CDR1 is DFQATT, CDR2 SNEGSKA (reference sequence).

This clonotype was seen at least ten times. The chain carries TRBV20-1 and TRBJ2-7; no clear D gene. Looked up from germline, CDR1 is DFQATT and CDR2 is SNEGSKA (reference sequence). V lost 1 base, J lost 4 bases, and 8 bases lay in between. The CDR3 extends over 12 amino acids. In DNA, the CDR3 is TGCAGTGCTAGAGCGACGGGTTACGAGCAGTACGTC. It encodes CSARATGYEQYV.

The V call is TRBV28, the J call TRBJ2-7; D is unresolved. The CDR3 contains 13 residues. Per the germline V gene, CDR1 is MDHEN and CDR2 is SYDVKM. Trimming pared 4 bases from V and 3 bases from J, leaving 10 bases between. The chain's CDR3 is CASSSGSFYEQYV. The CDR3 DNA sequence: TGTGCCAGCAGTTCCGGGTCTTTCTACGAGCAGTACGTC.

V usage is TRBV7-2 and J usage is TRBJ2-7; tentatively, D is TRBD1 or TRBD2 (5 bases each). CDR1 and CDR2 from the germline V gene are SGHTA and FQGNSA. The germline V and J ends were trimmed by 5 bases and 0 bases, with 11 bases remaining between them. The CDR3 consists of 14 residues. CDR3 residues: CASSVGGSSYEQYF. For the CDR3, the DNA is TGTGCCAGCAGCGTTGGGGGAAGCTCCTACGAGCAGTACTTC.

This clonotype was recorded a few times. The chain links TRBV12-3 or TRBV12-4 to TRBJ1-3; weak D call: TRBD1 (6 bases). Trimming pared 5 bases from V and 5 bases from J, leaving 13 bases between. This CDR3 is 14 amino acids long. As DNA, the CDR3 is TGTGCCAGCAGTCTGGGGGGCGAAAGAAACACCATATATTTT. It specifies CASSLGGERNTIYF.

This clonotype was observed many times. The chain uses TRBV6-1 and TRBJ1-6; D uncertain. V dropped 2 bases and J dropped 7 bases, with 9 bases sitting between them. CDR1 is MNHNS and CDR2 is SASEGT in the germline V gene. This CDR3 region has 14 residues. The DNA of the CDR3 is TGTGCCAGCAGTGAATTAGCCAGAAATTCACCCCTCCACTTT. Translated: CASSELARNSPLHF.

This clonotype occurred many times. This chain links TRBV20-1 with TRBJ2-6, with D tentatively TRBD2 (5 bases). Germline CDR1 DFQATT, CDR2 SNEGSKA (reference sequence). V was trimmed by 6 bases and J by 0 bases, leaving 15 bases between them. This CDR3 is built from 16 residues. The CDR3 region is CSALDGSGSGANVLTF. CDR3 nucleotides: TGCAGTGCCCTGGACGGAAGCGGCTCTGGGGCCAACGTCCTGACTTTC.

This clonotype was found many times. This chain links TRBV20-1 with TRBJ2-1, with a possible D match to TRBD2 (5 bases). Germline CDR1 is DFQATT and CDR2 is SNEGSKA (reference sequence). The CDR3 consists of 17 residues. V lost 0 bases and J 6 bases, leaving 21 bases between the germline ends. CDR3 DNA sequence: TGCAGTGCTAGAGATCGGAGGCCCCGGACCCGATCCAATGAGCAGTTCTTC. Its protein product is CSARDRRPRTRSNEQFF.

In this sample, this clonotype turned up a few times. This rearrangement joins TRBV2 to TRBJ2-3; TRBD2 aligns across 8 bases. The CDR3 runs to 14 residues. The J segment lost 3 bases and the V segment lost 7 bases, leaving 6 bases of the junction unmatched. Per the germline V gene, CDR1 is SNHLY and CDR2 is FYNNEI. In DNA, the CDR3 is TGTGCCAGCATGCGGGGGGTAGGGACAGATACGCAGTATTTT. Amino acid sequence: CASMRGVGTDTQYF. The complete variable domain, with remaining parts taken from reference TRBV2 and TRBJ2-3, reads EPEVTQTPSHQVTQMGQEVILRCVPISNHLYFYWYRQILGQKVEFLVSFYNNEISEKSEIFDDQFSVERPDGSNFTLKIRSTKLEDSAMYFCASMRGVGTDTQYFGPGTRLTVL.

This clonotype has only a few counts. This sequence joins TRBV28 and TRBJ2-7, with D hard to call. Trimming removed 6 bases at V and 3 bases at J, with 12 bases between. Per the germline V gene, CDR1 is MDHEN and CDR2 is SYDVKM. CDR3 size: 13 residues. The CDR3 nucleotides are TGTGCCAGCAGCTCCGGATCAAACTACGAGCAGTACGTC. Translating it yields CASSSGSNYEQYV.

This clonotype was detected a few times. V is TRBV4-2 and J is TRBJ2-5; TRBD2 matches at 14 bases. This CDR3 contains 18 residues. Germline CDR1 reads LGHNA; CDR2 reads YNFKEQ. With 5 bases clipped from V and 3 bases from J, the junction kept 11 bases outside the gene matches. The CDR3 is CASSSLMGLAGAKETQYF. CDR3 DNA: TGTGCCAGCAGCTCACTTATGGGACTAGCGGGAGCTAAAGAGACCCAGTACTTC.

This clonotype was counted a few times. CDR3 sequence reads: CASGLDGGGTDTQYF. CDR3 nucleotide sequence: TGTGCTAGTGGTTTAGATGGCGGGGGCACAGATACGCAGTATTTT. The rearrangement uses TRBV12-5 and TRBJ2-3, with D possibly TRBD2 on 6 matching bases. V dropped 3 bases and J dropped 1 base, with 11 bases sitting between them. The CDR3 sequence is 15 residues long. The germline CDR1 and CDR2 sequences are LGHNT and FRNRAP. Combining the CDR3 with reference TRBV12-5 and TRBJ2-3 gives the whole variable domain DARVTQTPRHKVTEMGQEVTMRCQPILGHNTVFWYRQTMMQGLELLAYFRNRAPLDDSGMPKDRFSAEMPDATLATLKIQPSEPRDSAVYFCASGLDGGGTDTQYFGPGTRLTVL.